This T cell receptor beta chain was sequenced for a study of blood T cell repertoires in COVID-19. Overall study context: T cells, B-cell-depleted T cells, or PBMCs supplied cDNA or gDNA.

V was clipped by 6 bases and J by 2 bases; unmatched bases: 6. CDR1 is MDHEN, CDR2 SYDVKM, per germline. The CDR3 has 14 residues. Those enrolled in Seattle joined during active infection and were followed longitudinally afterward. The protocol was immunoSEQ multiplex PCR, while the TCRdb copy is restricted to in-frame clones and leaves out a portion. The sample has about 230,000 clones; nearly 85% are singletons. The sequence was obtained from a woman aged 30 to 39 with COVID-19, enrolled during active disease. V gene TRBV28 combines with J gene TRBJ2-7; 8 nucleotides line up with TRBD1. Sequenced: peripheral blood. The CDR3 loop reads CASRGDRRAYEQYF. CDR3 DNA: TGTGCCAGCAGAGGGGACAGGAGGGCCTACGAGCAGTACTTC.